The 10 T cell receptor beta chains given below trace back to one sample, sequenced in a study of shared clonotypes between healthy human individuals. Here immunoSEQ multiplex PCR was the method, and the copy in TCRdb shows in-frame clones only, minus some. The repertoire has 2.5 million or so clones, just over 90% of them found once; the top ten carry 0.11% to 0.15%. The specimen sequenced was naive CD4+ T cells sorted from blood. Regarding subset: CD45RA+ positively selected. The receptors were sampled from a man between 18 and 35 years old in good health.

V usage is TRBV11-2 and J usage is TRBJ1-3, with D possibly being TRBD1 (5 bases). The germline V gene has CDR1 SGHAT and CDR2 FQNNGV. The CDR3 loop spans 18 amino acids. Deletions cut 3 bases from V and 0 bases from J, with 18 bases between. The CDR3 DNA follows: TGTGCCAGCAGCTTTGGGGGACTTTTGAGGTCCTCTGGAAACACCATATATTTT. Encoded protein: CASSFGGLLRSSGNTIYF.

The chain employs TRBV2 and TRBJ1-1; maybe TRBD1 (5 bases). Per the germline V gene, CDR1 is SNHLY and CDR2 is FYNNEI. The CDR3 has 13 residues. V shed 4 bases and J shed 7 bases, with 13 bases lying between them. CDR3 amino acids: CASSVNRQLEAFF. CDR3 sequence (DNA): TGTGCCAGCAGTGTAAACCGACAGCTTGAAGCTTTCTTT.

V and J are TRBV1 and TRBJ2-5. TRBV1 counts as a pseudogene. The CDR3 covers 18 residues. The CDR3 region is CTSSQDGSGRAQQETQYF. CDR3 bases: TGCACCAGCAGCCAAGATGGGTCGGGGCGGGCTCAACAAGAGACCCAGTACTTC.

The chain couples TRBV10-2 to TRBJ2-1; 12 nucleotides match TRBD2. The V segment lost 6 bases and the J segment 6 bases; nucleotides outside the gene matches: 6. The germline V gene has CDR1 WSHSY and CDR2 SAAADI. This CDR3 spans 15 amino acids. The CDR3 sequence is CASSPGLAGSNEQFF. The CDR3 coding sequence is TGCGCCAGCAGCCCGGGACTAGCGGGTTCCAATGAGCAGTTCTTC.

This sequence joins TRBV6-1 and TRBJ2-3; D is perhaps TRBD2 (7 bases). The CDR3 extends over 15 amino acids. Germline CDR1 MNHNS, CDR2 SASEGT. The CDR3 here is CVTRRGGSHPDTQYF. Here the CDR3 DNA reads TGTGTCACTCGAAGGGGGGGATCCCATCCAGATACGCAGTATTTT.

The chain links TRBV6-5 to TRBJ1-1; D is undetermined. The germline V and J ends were trimmed by 6 bases and 1 base, with 9 bases remaining between them. The CDR3 totals 13 residues. Looked up from germline, CDR1 is MNHEY and CDR2 is SVGAGI. This CDR3 is CASSSVGNTEAFF. In DNA, the CDR3 is TGTGCCAGCAGCTCCGTTGGGAACACTGAAGCTTTCTTT.

The V gene is TRBV7-2, the J gene TRBJ2-1, with 12 bases fitting TRBD2. Germline CDR1 reads SGHTA; CDR2 reads FQGNSA. The CDR3 covers 14 residues. V lost 4 bases to trimming and J lost 9 bases; unmatched junction nucleotides: 4. CDR3: CASSSGLAGSEQFF. The CDR3 DNA sequence: TGTGCCAGCAGCTCCGGACTAGCGGGAAGTGAGCAGTTCTTC.

This chain joins TRBV4-2 and TRBJ1-1; 7 bases are shared with TRBD1. With V trimmed by 4 bases and J by 2 bases, 7 bases remained unmatched. Germline V gives CDR1 LGHNA, CDR2 YNFKEQ. There are 15 residues in the CDR3. The CDR3 DNA sequence: TGTGCCAGCAGCCCAGCAGGGGACAGAAACACTGAAGCTTTCTTT. Its translation: CASSPAGDRNTEAFF.

This clone was seen once. The V call is TRBV6-6, the J call TRBJ2-5, with 7 bases lining up with TRBD1. The end of the DNA is better explained by TRBJ2-7, so the J call may be wrong. The length of the CDR3 is 13 residues. Per germline, CDR1 MNHNY and CDR2 SVGAGI (reference sequence). Written as DNA, the CDR3 is TGTGCCAGCGGACGGGACAGCCCTTACGAGCAGTACTTC. The encoded protein is CASGRDSPYEQYF.

This rearrangement joins TRBV5-1 to TRBJ1-4; D remains unclear. CDR1 and CDR2 from the germline V gene are SGHRS and YFSETQ. Trimming cost V 0 bases and J 5 bases, with 8 bases left between them. The CDR3 spans 14 residues. The CDR3 bases are TGCGCCAGCAGCTTGGATCCGTGGAATGAAAAACTGTTTTTT. Amino acids: CASSLDPWNEKLFF.